One sample yielded the 8 T cell receptor beta chains listed below, sequenced in a study of blood T cell repertoires in COVID-19. The table came from immunoSEQ multiplex PCR; TCRdb's copy has only in-frame clones and leaves some out. The data contain approximately 500,000 clones, roughly 88% of them singletons. The material sequenced was PBMCs or T cells enriched from blood (not recorded which). These TCRs come from a woman in her thirties or forties who had recovered from COVID-19.

The CDR3, as DNA: TGCAGCGTTGACTATTGGGAGGGAAACAATGAGCAGTTCTTC. This sequence encodes CSVDYWEGNNEQFF. The chain is built from TRBV29-1 and TRBJ2-1; 7 bases match TRBD2. J gave up 5 bases and V 3 bases, and 7 bases lay outside the gene matches. CDR3 length: 14 residues. The germline V gene encodes CDR1 SQVTM and CDR2 ANQGSEA.

The chain carries TRBV11-2 and TRBJ1-2, with D uncertain. Germline-derived CDR1 and CDR2 are SGHAT and FQNNGV. The CDR3 sequence is 13 residues long. V lost 1 base to trimming and J lost 3 bases, with 6 bases between them. CDR3 region: CASSLVTDYGYTF. CDR3 DNA: TGTGCCAGCAGCTTAGTGACTGACTATGGCTACACCTTC.

The chain couples TRBV10-3 to TRBJ2-5; D unclear. Looked up from germline, CDR1 is ENHRY and CDR2 is SYGVKD. The CDR3 runs to 10 residues. V lost 10 bases, J lost 1 base, and 4 bases lay in between. The CDR3 region is CATFQETQYF. CDR3 in DNA: TGTGCCACCTTCCAAGAGACCCAGTACTTC.

V usage is TRBV11-3 and J usage is TRBJ1-1; 7 bases align to TRBD1. The V gene end was trimmed by 4 bases and the J gene end by 3 bases; junction bases not matched to a gene: 5. The germline V gene has CDR1 SGHNT and CDR2 YENEEA. CDR3 length: 14 amino acids. The CDR3 is CASSSSGGYTEAFF. The CDR3 DNA reads TGTGCCAGCAGCTCATCAGGGGGGTACACTGAAGCTTTCTTT.

The chain joins TRBV2 to TRBJ2-5; 12 bases align to TRBD2. V trimming: 5 bases; J trimming: 3 bases; junction bases outside the gene matches: 7. CDR3 length: 16 amino acids. The germline gives CDR1 SNHLY, CDR2 FYNNEI. The CDR3 loop is CASSQTRTSGKETQYF. The CDR3 DNA sequence: TGTGCCAGCAGTCAAACTCGGACTAGCGGGAAAGAGACCCAGTACTTC.

V usage is TRBV24-1 and J usage is TRBJ2-7; D may be TRBD1 (6 bases). The germline V gene encodes CDR1 KGHDR and CDR2 SFDVKD. CDR3 length equals 17 residues. V lost 6 bases and J lost 5, with 25 bases in between. This CDR3 is CATSPKEGGTPEDEQYF. DNA of the CDR3: TGTGCCACCAGTCCAAAAGAGGGTGGGACACCCGAGGACGAGCAGTACTTC.

The chain carries TRBV18 and TRBJ2-1, with TRBD2 matching over 7 bases. Germline values: CDR1 KGHSH, CDR2 LQKENI. This CDR3 has 16 amino acids. The ends lost 6 bases at V and 7 bases at J; junction bases unmatched: 15. The CDR3 protein is CASSPGGEGLGNEQFF. The DNA for the CDR3 is TGTGCCAGCTCCCCTGGTGGGGAGGGCCTTGGGAATGAGCAGTTCTTC.

This rearrangement joins TRBV9 to TRBJ1-2; D is unresolved. Germline-derived CDR1 and CDR2 are SGDLS and YYNGEE. This CDR3 contains 15 residues. V shed 0 bases and J shed 0 bases, with 9 bases lying between them. In DNA form, the CDR3 reads TGTGCCAGCAGCGTAGGAGGGAGAGCTAACTATGGCTACACCTTC. Amino acid sequence: CASSVGGRANYGYTF. Together with reference TRBV9 and TRBJ1-2, the CDR3 gives the full variable domain: DSGVTQTPKHLITATGQRVTLRCSPRSGDLSVYWYQQSLDQGLQFLIQYYNGEERAKGNILERFSAQQFPDLHSELNLSSLELGDSALYFCASSVGGRANYGYTFGSGTRLTVV.